A single sample is the source of the 9 T cell receptor beta chains below, sequenced in a study of T cells in narcolepsy. The assay was immunoSEQ multiplex PCR, and TCRdb's table has in-frame clones only and misses some. The sample lists approximately 25,000 clones, less than 65% seen once, with around 10% in the top ten. The material sequenced was memory (CD45RA-) CD4+ T cells from blood. These receptor sequences come from a human donor in good health.

This clone was counted once. The chain links TRBV5-4 to TRBJ2-1; 11 bases match TRBD2. The germline V gene has CDR1 SGHNT and CDR2 YYREEE (reference sequence). This CDR3 is 14 amino acids long. Unmatched junction bases numbered 7, after V lost 5 bases and J lost 9 bases. The CDR3 nucleotides are TGTGCCAGCAGAATGGGACTAGCGGCCTCTGAGCAGTTCTTC. Encoded protein: CASRMGLAASEQFF. The variable domain in full, with the rest retrieved from reference TRBV5-4 and TRBJ2-1, is ETGVTQSPTHLIKTRGQQVTLRCSSQSGHNTVSWYQQALGQGPQFIFQYYREEENGRGNFPPRFSGLQFPNYSSELNVNALELDDSALYLCASRMGLAASEQFFGPGTRLTVL.

The chain joins TRBV10-3 to TRBJ2-7; the match to TRBD2 covers 7 bases. The V and J ends lost 9 bases and 4 bases, in that order; junction bases with no gene match: 3. The CDR3 contains 11 residues. Germline V gene data show CDR1 as ENHRY and CDR2 as SYGVKD. CDR3 residues: CAIGREYEQYF. The CDR3 region has the DNA TGTGCCATTGGGCGGGAGTACGAGCAGTACTTC.

The DNA for the CDR3 is TGTGCCAGCAGTGAAATCCTTGGGACAGGGTCCTACAATGAGCAGTTCTTC. This codes for CASSEILGTGSYNEQFF. The chain recombines TRBV6-1 with TRBJ2-1, with TRBD1 matching over 9 bases. This CDR3 has 17 residues. V lost 2 bases and J lost 1; bases outside the gene matches: 6. Germline assignment: CDR1 MNHNS and CDR2 SASEGT.

Only one count was recorded for this clone. CDR3 protein: CASTPIAGVGEQYF. CDR3 sequence (DNA): TGTGCCAGTACCCCGATAGCGGGGGTAGGCGAGCAGTACTTC. The V and J genes are TRBV19 and TRBJ2-7, with 9 positions matching TRBD2. Germline trimming cut 7 bases from V and 6 bases from J; bases unmatched to any gene: 10. The CDR3 has 14 amino acids. Germline CDR1 reads LNHDA; CDR2 reads SQIVND (reference sequence).

The rearrangement joins TRBV27 to TRBJ1-6; the match to TRBD1 covers 9 bases. V was pared by 8 bases and J by 7 bases, with 6 bases of the junction left unmatched. The CDR3 is 14 residues long. Germline V gives CDR1 MNHEY, CDR2 SMNVEV (reference sequence). As DNA, the CDR3 is TGTGCCAGCGGGGGGGACAGGGACAATTCACCCCTCCACTTT. This gives the protein CASGGDRDNSPLHF.

The chain carries TRBV5-4 and TRBJ1-2; D unclear. The CDR3 sequence is 12 residues long. The germline V gene has CDR1 SGHNT and CDR2 YYREEE (reference sequence). V lost 0 bases and J 8 bases, leaving 8 bases between the germline ends. DNA for the CDR3: TGTGCCAGCAGCTTGGACCGGAGAGGCTACACCTTC. Translating gives CASSLDRRGYTF.

J is TRBJ1-2 and V is TRBV19; TRBD1 matches 7 bases. J lost 5 bases, V lost 4 bases, and 10 bases had no gene match. This CDR3 contains 15 residues. Germline V gene sequence: CDR1 LNHDA, CDR2 SQIVND (reference sequence). CDR3 coding DNA: TGTGCCAGTAGTAGCGGCCCCGACAGGGCGTATGGCTACACCTTC. Amino acids: CASSSGPDRAYGYTF.

The rearrangement links TRBV7-3 to TRBJ1-1; 10 positions match TRBD1. Germline CDR1 and CDR2: SGHTA and FQGTGA. Trimming cost V 5 bases and J 8 bases; bases outside gene matches: 5. The CDR3 is 13 residues long. The CDR3: CASSRGTGAEAFF. The CDR3, as DNA: TGTGCCAGCAGCCGCGGGACAGGGGCGGAAGCTTTCTTT.

V usage is TRBV7-2 and J usage is TRBJ2-2, with TRBD2 identical over 7 bases. Trimming cost V 3 bases and J 1 base; bases outside gene matches: 2. The CDR3 has 15 amino acids. Per germline, CDR1 SGHTA and CDR2 FQGNSA. CDR3 sequence (DNA): TGTGCCAGCAGCTTGGGAGGGGTGAACACCGGGGAGCTGTTTTTT. Protein product: CASSLGGVNTGELFF.